These 10 T cell receptor beta chains were sequenced from one sample in a study of T cell repertoires in aging, cancer and after chemotherapy. Multiplex touch-down PCR with TRB-A/B primers amplified rearranged V-D-J TRB sequences. TCRdb fed the multiplex PCR reads into MiXCR, producing one record per CDR3 protein. The repertoire includes some 1,800 distinct CDR3 sequences, under 30% of them detected once, and about 66% sits in the top ten. Peripheral blood genomic DNA, not sorted cells or RNA, was the template. The sequencing sample was made of blood. These receptor sequences come from a human donor with a blood cancer. The donor label of this sample is uncertain.

The rearrangement joins TRBV27 to TRBJ2-7; TRBD2 aligns across 14 bases. Trimming cost V 6 bases and J 4 bases; bases outside gene matches: 5. CDR1 is MNHEY and CDR2 is SMNVEV in the germline V gene (reference sequence). This CDR3 is 15 amino acids long. CDR3 amino acids: CASRVGTSGGYEQYF. The CDR3 region has the DNA TGTGCCAGCAGGGTGGGGACTAGCGGGGGATACGAGCAGTACTTC.

This clonotype has a handful of counts. The chain employs TRBV7-6 and TRBJ2-7; a possible D gene is TRBD2 (6 bases). The ends were cut back, 1 base at V and 2 bases at J, with 21 bases in the middle. Per germline, CDR1 SGHVS and CDR2 FNYEAQ. The CDR3 covers 18 residues. This CDR3 is CASSLVSGAGSLPYEQYF. The CDR3 DNA follows: TGTGCCAGCAGCTTAGTATCGGGCGCGGGGAGTCTCCCCTACGAGCAGTACTTC.

This sequence joins TRBV5-4 and TRBJ2-7; 9 positions match TRBD1. This CDR3 is 17 amino acids long. Germline CDR1 and CDR2: SGHNT and YYREEE (reference sequence). Trimming took 4 bases from V and 5 from J; bases not matched to a gene: 16. The CDR3 protein is CASSQFKPGQGTNEQYF. DNA for the CDR3: TGTGCCAGCAGCCAATTCAAACCGGGACAGGGAACGAACGAGCAGTACTTC.

This chain joins TRBV5-4 and TRBJ1-2; TRBD1 aligns across 12 bases. The CDR3 has 16 residues. CDR1 is SGHNT and CDR2 is YYREEE in the germline V gene (reference sequence). V lost 5 bases and J lost 7; bases outside the gene matches: 12. CDR3 amino acids: CASREGQGAICGGYTF. Here the CDR3 DNA reads TGTGCCAGCAGGGAGGGACAGGGGGCAATTTGTGGTGGCTACACCTTC.

As to this clonotype: Possible read error: a much larger clone is one base away. V is TRBV6-5 and J is TRBJ2-7, with D possibly being TRBD2 (6 bases). CDR3 length: 15 residues. Trimming shortened V by 1 base and J by 0 bases, and 10 bases separated the two germline ends. The germline V gene encodes CDR1 MNHEY and CDR2 SVGAGI. In DNA, the CDR3 is TGTGCCAGCAGTTACTTGGAGGGATACTCCTACGAGCAGTACTTC. Translation gives CASSYLEGYSYEQYF.

By share of the sample, this clonotype is large. CDR3 DNA: TGTGCCAGCAGCTTGGGGGACGGGATCTACAATGAGCAGTTCTTC. Its protein is CASSLGDGIYNEQFF. The rearrangement uses TRBV7-9 and TRBJ2-1; either TRBD1 or TRBD2 may supply D (5 bases each). Germline CDR1 reads SEHNR; CDR2 reads FQNEAQ (reference sequence). V lost 3 bases and J lost 3, with 12 bases in between. CDR3 size: 15 residues.

There are a few counts of this clonotype. The rearrangement joins TRBV12-3 or TRBV12-4 to TRBJ1-1; unclear D gene. The CDR3 sequence is 12 residues long. Between the trimmed V and J ends, which lost 5 bases and 1 base, there was a span of 5 bases. DNA for the CDR3: TGTGCCAGCAGTCGGGGGAACACTGAAGCTTTCTTT. It codes for CASSRGNTEAFF.

A few counts support this clonotype. This chain connects TRBV5-6 to TRBJ2-3; D uncertain. CDR3 length equals 15 residues. Germline V lookup: CDR1 SGHDT, CDR2 YYEEEE. The V and J ends lost 0 bases and 5 bases respectively, with 13 bases between them. The CDR3 protein is CASSLDTTWGDTQYF. The CDR3 DNA follows: TGTGCCAGCAGCTTGGACACCACATGGGGAGATACGCAGTATTTT.

The sample holds a few counts of this clonotype. The rearrangement links TRBV29-1 to TRBJ2-1; possibly TRBD2 for D (7 bases). Looked up from germline, CDR1 is SQVTM and CDR2 is ANQGSEA. Trimming pared 7 bases from V and 2 bases from J, leaving 24 bases between. The CDR3 contains 17 residues. CDR3 loop: CSDSLVPGGQTYNEQFF. Written as DNA, the CDR3 is TGCAGCGATTCCCTAGTGCCGGGGGGCCAGACCTACAATGAGCAGTTCTTC.

The rearrangement joins TRBV20-1 to TRBJ1-1; unclear D gene. The germline V and J ends were trimmed by 0 bases and 1 base, with 12 bases remaining between them. The CDR3 contains 15 residues. Germline V gene lookup returns CDR1 DFQATT and CDR2 SNEGSKA (reference sequence). DNA of the CDR3: TGCAGTGCTAGAGATCCGGGTCGGCCGAACACTGAAGCTTTCTTT. Translating gives CSARDPGRPNTEAFF.